This record concerns one T cell receptor (beta chain) sequence. This sample is drawn from a study of cytomegalovirus exposure and HLA in healthy donors. The PCR ran on 60 Vbeta and 13 Jbeta primers. This table comes from immunoSEQ multiplex PCR, and its TCRdb copy is limited to in-frame clones, with some not included. The sample shows 110,000 or so clones, over 70% of them seen only once. Sample: PBMCs. This TCR came from a man aged 35 to 55 in good health and CMV-seronegative.

The CDR3 loop is CASSPPGTGVEQYF. DNA for the CDR3: TGTGCCAGCTCACCTCCCGGGACAGGGGTCGAGCAGTACTTC. The chain has TRBV18 and TRBJ2-7, with TRBD1 matching over 10 bases. The CDR3 sequence is 14 residues long. Germline values: CDR1 KGHSH, CDR2 LQKENI. The junction had 5 bases not matched to a gene; V was cut back by 3 bases and J by 6 bases.